This is a list of T cell receptor beta chains from one sample in a study of T cell responses to AZD1222 COVID-19 vaccine. Data came from immunoSEQ multiplex PCR; TCRdb stores just in-frame clones and leaves some out. Here the sample spans around 110,000 clones, 85% to 95% being singletons. Source: peripheral blood, taken 28 days after the second AZD1222 dose. The origin of the receptors is an adult who received the AZD1222 COVID-19 vaccine. The CDR3 runs from the conserved cysteine through the conserved F or W. A D gene is named only where the DNA matches it firmly. Only part of the rows carry a size: once, few, many, or a class if the clone is expanded.

j_call clone_size v_call d_call cdr3_aa cdr3_nt
TRBJ2-5 NA TRBV10-3 NA CAISERGETQYF TGTGCCATCAGTGAAAGGGGCGAGACCCAGTACTTC
TRBJ1-1 few TRBV19 NA CASSIKGLGTEAFF TGTGCCAGTAGTATAAAAGGTCTGGGCACTGAAGCTTTCTTT
TRBJ2-7 NA TRBV5-1 NA CASSSGRVAYEQYF TGCGCCAGCAGCTCTGGACGGGTAGCCTACGAGCAGTACTTC
TRBJ2-2 NA TRBV19 NA CASSIVARGAGTGELFF TGTGCCAGTAGTATCGTGGCACGGGGGGCAGGCACCGGGGAGCTGTTTTTT
TRBJ1-3 NA TRBV13 TRBD1 CASSPDRGGNTIYF TGTGCCAGCAGCCCTGACAGGGGAGGAAACACCATATATTTT
TRBJ2-7 NA TRBV6-2/TRBV6-3 NA CASSYGLERSYEQYF TGTGCCAGCAGTTACGGACTGGAACGCTCCTACGAGCAGTACTTC
TRBJ2-6 NA TRBV11-2 NA CASSSLSGANVLTF TGTGCCAGCAGCTCTCTATCTGGGGCCAACGTCCTGACTTTC
TRBJ1-2 NA TRBV19 NA CASSRQGTNYGYTF TGTGCCAGTAGTCGGCAGGGGACTAACTATGGCTACACCTTC
TRBJ2-6 NA TRBV28 NA CASSPGKGGANVLTF TGTGCCAGCAGTCCAGGGAAGGGTGGGGCCAACGTCCTGACTTTC
TRBJ2-1 NA TRBV6-5 NA CASSRDSSNEQFF TGTGCCAGCAGCAGAGACAGCTCCAATGAGCAGTTCTTC
TRBJ2-7 NA TRBV4-1 NA CASSQDGAYEQYF TGCGCCAGCAGCCAAGATGGGGCCTACGAGCAGTACTTC
TRBJ2-7 NA TRBV5-1 TRBD2 CASSFIAGGSYEQYF TGCGCCAGCAGCTTCATAGCGGGGGGGTCCTACGAGCAGTACTTC
TRBJ2-7 NA TRBV6-1 NA CASSETTAYEQYF TGTGCCAGCAGTGAGACGACAGCCTACGAGCAGTACTTC